This T cell receptor (beta chain) originates from a study of cytomegalovirus exposure and HLA in healthy donors. Points from the study as a whole: Specific recognition of CMV antigens was confirmed in vitro for three chains (all CMV-associated).

The CDR3 length is 14 residues. The V end lost 2 bases, the J end lost 2 bases, and 9 bases lay between the germline ends. The germline V gene encodes CDR1 SEHNR and CDR2 FQNEAQ (reference sequence). With 60 Vbeta and 13 Jbeta primers, the PCR was carried out. TCRdb's table, derived via immunoSEQ multiplex PCR, lists solely in-frame clones and lacks some. The sample includes approximately 200,000 clones, over 75% seen only once; the top ten take 1.3%. As regards this clone: What it binds is not known.

Input material: PBMCs. The receptor was derived from a human donor in good health. The chain uses TRBV7-9 and TRBJ1-2; D ambiguous. CDR3 in amino acids: CASSLPGINYGYTF. The CDR3 DNA reads TGTGCCAGCAGCTTACCCGGGATCAACTATGGCTACACCTTC.